The 27 T cell receptor beta chains given below trace back to one sample, sequenced in a study of T-cell reconstitution after alpha-beta-depleted transplantation in children. As it was prepared, the TCRbeta library received unique molecular identifiers. TCRdb independently ran MiXCR on the PCR reads; one entry per CDR3 protein. The table lists 800,000 to 1,000,000 distinct CDR3 sequences, roughly 31% of them singletons. The material was PBMCs, mostly from graft donor cells, obtained 360 days after TCRalphabeta/CD19-depleted stem cell transplant. The receptors originated from a boy in the first two years of life who had a stem cell transplant for SCID, so the T cells may come from the graft donor.

The V and J genes are TRBV29-1 and TRBJ2-3; TRBD2 matches 10 bases. Germline trimming cut 4 bases from V and 2 bases from J; bases unmatched to any gene: 9. Per germline, CDR1 SQVTM and CDR2 ANQGSEA. The CDR3 totals 16 residues. The CDR3 reads CSVVSGSGGFTDTQYF. The CDR3 nucleotides are TGCAGCGTTGTTTCGGGTAGCGGGGGGTTCACAGATACGCAGTATTTT.

This clonotype showed up many times. The J gene is TRBJ2-1, the V gene TRBV2; no definite D call. CDR1 is SNHLY, CDR2 FYNNEI, per germline. The CDR3 is made up of 13 amino acids. V gave up 7 bases and J gave up 8 bases, with 15 bases separating them. CDR3 region: CASKSGGSDEQFF. Written as DNA, the CDR3 is TGTGCCAGCAAGTCGGGTGGGTCCGATGAGCAGTTCTTC.

This clonotype appeared a few times. This sequence joins TRBV7-9 and TRBJ2-4; TRBD2 agrees at 11 bases. The CDR3 covers 17 residues. CDR1 and CDR2 (germline): SEHNR, FQNEAQ (reference sequence). V was pared by 5 bases and J by 2 bases, with 8 bases of the junction left unmatched. CDR3 nucleotides: TGTGCCAGCAGCACTACTACTAGCGGGGGTTCCAAAAACATTCAGTACTTC. Its protein is CASSTTTSGGSKNIQYF.

The chain carries TRBV11-2 and TRBJ2-3, with 11 bases aligning to TRBD2. With V trimmed by 1 base and J by 6 bases, 9 bases remained unmatched. There are 17 residues in the CDR3. In germline, CDR1 is SGHAT, CDR2 FQNNGV. CDR3 DNA sequence: TGTGCCAGCAGCTTAGTGTCAGGACTAGCGGGTCGTGATACGCAGTATTTT. Residues: CASSLVSGLAGRDTQYF.

V and J are TRBV10-2 and TRBJ2-5, with 7 nucleotides matching TRBD2. Germline loops: CDR1 WSHSY, CDR2 SAAADI. The junction had 11 bases not matched to a gene; V was cut back by 5 bases and J by 5 bases. The CDR3 is made up of 15 amino acids. The CDR3 here is CASSLTSEGFETQYF. The DNA of the CDR3 is TGCGCCAGCAGTCTAACTAGCGAGGGCTTTGAGACCCAGTACTTC.

This clonotype was recorded a few times. This chain uses TRBV12-3 or TRBV12-4 with TRBJ2-5; D call uncertain. The CDR3 length is 13 residues. V lost 7 bases and J 5 bases, leaving 14 bases between the germline ends. For the CDR3, the DNA is TGTGCCAGCACCCATAGCCCCCTGGAGACCCAGTACTTC. Its translation is CASTHSPLETQYF.

In its sample, this clonotype was seen many times. The chain combines TRBV4-3 with TRBJ2-5, with D maybe TRBD2 (5 bases). The CDR3 covers 15 residues. CDR1 is LGHNA, CDR2 YSLEER, per germline. V was cut by 1 base and J by 5 bases, with 14 bases left in between. The CDR3 bases are TGCGCCAGCAGCCAAGGTTCGGGGTCTCGGGAGACCCAGTACTTC. Encoded protein: CASSQGSGSRETQYF.

The chain joins TRBV7-2 to TRBJ2-5, with 9 bases lining up with TRBD2. V was pared by 3 bases and J by 2 bases, with 19 bases of the junction left unmatched. The CDR3 sequence is 20 residues long. Germline CDR1 reads SGHTA; CDR2 reads FQGNSA. The CDR3 DNA reads as TGTGCCAGCAGCTTTGGGACTAAGCGGGGGGCCGAGGGGCTTCAAGAGACCCAGTACTTC. It is translated as CASSFGTKRGAEGLQETQYF.

The chain combines TRBV20-1 with TRBJ1-5; possibly TRBD1 for D (6 bases). This CDR3 has 14 amino acids. Trimming removed 5 bases from V and 2 bases from J, with 13 bases in between. CDR1 is DFQATT and CDR2 is SNEGSKA in the germline V gene (reference sequence). The DNA for the CDR3 is TGCAGTGCTCGTTGGCCAGGGGGCAATCAGCCCCAGCATTTT. Translating it yields CSARWPGGNQPQHF.

The chain links TRBV6-1 to TRBJ2-7, with 9 bases identical to TRBD1. The CDR3 has 16 amino acids. Trimming at V came to 4 bases and at J to 2 bases, leaving 9 bases not matched to a gene. The germline V gene encodes CDR1 MNHNS and CDR2 SASEGT. CDR3 nucleotide sequence: TGTGCCAGCAGTGGCTTGACAGGGGGAAGGACCTACGAGCAGTACTTC. Its translation: CASSGLTGGRTYEQYF.

A few counts support this clonotype. The chain couples TRBV5-1 to TRBJ2-2, with D unclear. Germline lookup yields CDR1 SGHRS and CDR2 YFSETQ. The V end lost 0 bases, the J end lost 0 bases, and 9 bases lay between the germline ends. The CDR3 totals 16 residues. CDR3 in amino acids: CASSLVTTANTGELFF. CDR3 nucleotide sequence: TGCGCCAGCAGCTTGGTTACTACGGCGAACACCGGGGAGCTGTTTTTT.

This rearrangement joins TRBV7-2 to TRBJ1-4; 8 bases map to TRBD1. The V segment lost 4 bases and the J segment 5 bases; nucleotides outside the gene matches: 3. There are 14 residues in the CDR3. Germline lookup yields CDR1 SGHTA and CDR2 FQGNSA. The CDR3 is CASSYTGGNEKLFF. The CDR3 DNA reads TGTGCCAGCAGCTATACAGGGGGAAATGAAAAACTGTTTTTT.

This clonotype has a single count. The junction does not match germline at one end; this may be a read error. The rearrangement joins TRBV7-9 to TRBJ1-1; perhaps TRBD1 as D (5 bases). The V gene's germline CDR1 is SEHNR and CDR2 FQNEAQ (reference sequence). The CDR3 sequence is 14 residues long. Here the CDR3 reads CASSLGGLDTSRDF. The CDR3 DNA follows: TGTGCCAGCAGCTTAGGAGGATTGGACACGTCCCGCGACTTT.

This clonotype was seen a handful of times. This chain links TRBV5-6 with TRBJ1-2, with D perhaps TRBD1 (5 bases). The CDR3 is made up of 15 amino acids. The germline V gene has CDR1 SGHDT and CDR2 YYEEEE. With 0 bases removed from V and 6 bases from J, the gap between germline ends came to 15 bases. The CDR3 nucleotides are TGTGCCAGCAGCTTGGGGCTCCAGGGAACCAATGGCTACACCTTC. This codes for CASSLGLQGTNGYTF. Full variable domain (outside the CDR3, taken from reference TRBV5-6 and TRBJ1-2): DAGVTQSPTHLIKTRGQQVTLRCSPKSGHDTVSWYQQALGQGPQFIFQYYEEEERQRGNFPDRFSGHQFPNYSSELNVNALLLGDSALYLCASSLGLQGTNGYTFGSGTRLTVV.

In its sample, this clonotype was seen a few times. The J gene is TRBJ2-1, the V gene TRBV10-3; possible D gene TRBD1, 7 bases. The V end lost 2 bases, the J end lost 4 bases, and 12 bases lay between the germline ends. This CDR3 comprises 15 residues. Germline V lookup: CDR1 ENHRY, CDR2 SYGVKD. The CDR3: CAISEGGGLYNEQFF. In nucleotides, the CDR3 is TGTGCCATCAGTGAGGGAGGGGGCCTGTACAATGAGCAGTTCTTC.

In its sample, this clonotype was seen a few times. The chain recombines TRBV4-1 with TRBJ1-3; D not certain. Germline V gene data show CDR1 as MGHRA and CDR2 as YSYEKL. The CDR3 sequence is 16 residues long. V was trimmed by 4 bases and J by 0 bases, leaving 13 bases between them. The CDR3 coding sequence is TGCGCCAGCAGCCGCCCAGACGGTTCCTCTGGAAACACCATATATTTT. It codes for CASSRPDGSSGNTIYF.

The chain couples TRBV20-1 to TRBJ2-1; D call uncertain. V lost 6 bases and J 8 bases, leaving 11 bases between the germline ends. The CDR3 length is 11 residues. CDR1 is DFQATT, CDR2 SNEGSKA, per germline (reference sequence). The CDR3 DNA is TGCAGTGCCGAGAATCGGGATGAGCAGTTCTTC. The encoded protein is CSAENRDEQFF.

CDR3 residues: CASSRDRARGQPQHF. CDR3 nucleotide sequence: TGTGCCAGCAGTCGGGACAGGGCGAGGGGACAGCCCCAGCATTTT. The genes are TRBV12-3 or TRBV12-4 and TRBJ1-5, with 9 nucleotides matching TRBD1. The CDR3 loop spans 15 amino acids. The J segment lost 7 bases and the V segment lost 5 bases, leaving 9 bases of the junction unmatched.

This clonotype was observed a handful of times. The gene calls are TRBV5-1 and TRBJ2-3; TRBD2 matches 9 bases. V lost 1 base to trimming and J lost 2 bases; unmatched junction nucleotides: 5. The CDR3 covers 16 residues. Germline assignment: CDR1 SGHRS and CDR2 YFSETQ. Here the CDR3 DNA reads TGCGCCAGCAGCTTGACCAGCGGGGGGACCACAGATACGCAGTATTTT. This sequence encodes CASSLTSGGTTDTQYF.

The chain uses TRBV20-1 and TRBJ2-6; D call uncertain. The CDR3 consists of 15 residues. Germline CDR1 DFQATT, CDR2 SNEGSKA (reference sequence). V lost 6 bases and J 2 bases, leaving 14 bases between the germline ends. DNA for the CDR3: TGCAGTGCCAGTGCACAGCTTCCTGGGGCCAACGTCCTGACTTTC. It is translated as CSASAQLPGANVLTF.

This sequence joins TRBV12-3 or TRBV12-4 and TRBJ2-4; D tentatively reads TRBD1 or TRBD2 (5 bases each). The CDR3 covers 14 residues. V lost 1 base and J lost 12, with 16 bases in between. The CDR3 loop is CASSLGPGPGPQYF. In DNA, the CDR3 is TGTGCCAGCAGTTTAGGGCCTGGACCGGGACCTCAGTACTTC.

V is TRBV28 and J is TRBJ2-7; the D is unclear. The CDR3 consists of 12 residues. The V and J ends lost 5 bases and 6 bases respectively, with 11 bases between them. Germline lookup yields CDR1 MDHEN and CDR2 SYDVKM. The CDR3 DNA is TGTGCCAGCAGTCTCAGTCGACTCGAGCAGTACTTC. Amino acid sequence: CASSLSRLEQYF.

This clonotype was seen only a few times. The gene calls are TRBV12-3 or TRBV12-4 and TRBJ2-4, with D unclear. The CDR3 contains 14 residues. V was shortened by 1 base and J by 5 bases, with 9 bases between the two germline ends. This CDR3 is CASSLGDIENIQYF. In DNA, the CDR3 is TGTGCCAGCAGTTTAGGAGACATAGAAAACATTCAGTACTTC.

This clonotype showed up just a few times. This CDR3 is CASSLRDERGEKLFF. CDR3 sequence (DNA): TGTGCCAGCAGTTTACGGGACGAACGGGGGGAAAAACTGTTTTTT. This sequence joins TRBV28 and TRBJ1-4; D is perhaps TRBD1 (5 bases). In germline, CDR1 is MDHEN, CDR2 SYDVKM. V lost 2 bases and J 8 bases, leaving 15 bases between the germline ends. The CDR3 spans 15 residues.

This clonotype was counted a few times. V is TRBV5-1 and J is TRBJ2-7; the D gene is possibly TRBD1 (5 bases). With 1 base removed from V and 2 bases from J, the gap between germline ends came to 10 bases. Per germline, CDR1 SGHRS and CDR2 YFSETQ. The CDR3 covers 14 residues. CDR3 amino acids: CASSLRTQTYEQYF. Written as DNA, the CDR3 is TGCGCCAGCAGCTTGCGGACACAAACCTACGAGCAGTACTTC.

The sample holds a few counts of this clonotype. The chain has TRBV20-1 and TRBJ2-2; D perhaps matches TRBD2 (7 bases). V lost 5 bases and J lost 4, with 14 bases in between. The CDR3 runs to 14 residues. Germline CDR1 and CDR2: DFQATT and SNEGSKA (reference sequence). The CDR3 reads CSARGASGTGELFF. Written as DNA, the CDR3 is TGCAGTGCTCGGGGGGCAAGTGGCACCGGGGAGCTGTTTTTT.

The rearrangement uses TRBV7-8 and TRBJ2-7, with no clear D. The V gene lost 2 bases and the J gene lost 2 bases, with 10 bases spanning the gap. The germline V gene encodes CDR1 SGHVS and CDR2 FQNEAQ. The CDR3 loop spans 14 amino acids. CDR3 sequence: CASSLQTATYEQYF. DNA of the CDR3: TGTGCCAGCAGCTTACAGACGGCCACCTACGAGCAGTACTTC. Variable domain in full (rest from reference TRBV7-8 and TRBJ2-7): GAGVSQSPRYKVAKRGQDVALRCDPISGHVSLFWYQQALGQGPEFLTYFQNEAQLDKSGLPSDRFFAERPEGSVSTLKIQRTQQEDSAVYLCASSLQTATYEQYFGPGTRLTVT.